Sequencing of this T cell receptor beta chain was carried out in a study of blood T cells in healthy people across ages (dated by TCRdb to the mid-2010s). Looking at the study overall: In model experiments, template switching captured roughly one uniquely barcoded TCR beta cDNA molecule for every two T cells. The study measured age-related changes in TCR beta repertoire diversity using deep sequencing normalized with unique cDNA molecular identifiers. The donors were divided into four age groups: young (average approximately 17 years), middle-aged (approximately 39), aged (about 62) and long-lived (around 80). Donors of different ages were randomly distributed across sequencing lanes to avoid experimental bias. Two additional independent replicas of 1 million unique cDNA reads from the same blood draw were analyzed for two donors (one aged 18 to 30 and one aged 80 or older).

The research as a whole found: The long-lived group showed more naive CD4+ T cells, fewer expanded clones and increased TCR diversity than the aged group, suggesting age selection. Total diversity estimates from one million sequenced T cells were considered lower bounds and underestimates. The percentage of naive T cells measured by flow cytometry correlated strongly with observed TCR beta diversity. As age increased, observed TCR beta diversity per million T cells dropped in a roughly linear way, and a significant reduction was already evident by age 40. Bulk unsorted PBMC profiling prevented conclusive comparison of naive and antigen-experienced compartments. Donor CMV infection status was unknown, potentially confounding age-related changes in expanded clonotypes.

Library prep was done by 5' RACE. A second PCR of about 6 to 12 cycles was run with a J-beta primer mix and a sample-barcoded 5' primer. A unique molecular identifier was introduced onto each TCR beta cDNA molecule by a template-switch 5' adaptor carrying 12 random nucleotides. Each sample yielded at least 3 million CDR3-containing paired-end reads. First-strand cDNA synthesis was performed from all RNA using the Mint cDNA synthesis kit, with priming by a TRBC-specific oligonucleotide. After uracil-DNA glycosylase treatment, a first 18-cycle PCR used universal primers M1SS and BC2_uni_R on all cDNA. The published analysis was carried out like this. Each sample was normalized by randomly selecting 1 million high-quality reads, each carrying a distinct molecular identifier. Reads with shared molecular identifiers were discarded instead of being binned into consensus sequences. MiTCR, set to a Q25 quality threshold and the strictest error-elimination algorithm, was used for CDR3 identification, clonotype clustering and error correction. A nonparametric unseen species model with Euler transformation was used to estimate lower-bound total TCR beta diversity. TCRdb handled the public reads itself, with Q25 trimming in fastp and clone calling in MiXCR, and kept productive beta chains. Under each unique CDR3 protein, matching rows form one entry showing the most common genes and DNA. Clone size and V and J calls follow TCRdb, not the original study. The sample table holds some 1,800,000 distinct CDR3 sequences, of which about 39% were seen once. Clones ranked in the top ten supply 20% to 25% of the sample.

Donors were roughly 40 systemically healthy Caucasian individuals from Russia aged roughly 6 to 95 years. Each donor gave about 9.8 milliliters of peripheral blood, drawn into EDTA-treated Vacutainer tubes. Ficoll-Paque density-gradient centrifugation was used to isolate PBMCs, with at least 6 million per sample. Trizol reagent was used to extract total RNA from PBMCs, with at least 6 micrograms per sample. Naive CD45RAhigh/CD27high T cell percentages were measured by flow cytometry on a PBMC aliquot from every donor. About this clonotype itself: The specificity of this receptor is unknown. A much larger clone differs by one base, so this may be a read error.

Specimen: blood. The receptor was derived from a human donor in good health.

DNA sequence: TGTGCCAGCAGCTCGGGGACAGATGAAGCTTTCTTT. Protein translation: CASSSGTDEAFF. This sequence uses TRBV7-2 and TRBJ1-1, with TRBD1 matching 7 junction bases. From the cysteine up to the phenylalanine, the CDR3 has a length of 12 residues. The DNA shown is the 36-base CDR3, in frame from base 1. CDR1 SGHTA and CDR2 FQGNSA are derived from the germline V gene. The germline V end is reduced by 4 bases and the J end by 7 bases; junction bases left unmatched: 3.